This paragraph covers one TCR beta chain sequence. Its specificity is unknown. The sample is drawn from a study of cytomegalovirus exposure and HLA in healthy donors. General study results and limits: As a later analysis showed, a missense DCLRE1C variant was linked to trimming of TCR beta V- and J-genes. Most CMV-associated TCR beta chains were later found to appear HLA-restricted. Among TCR beta chains, those listed as cytomegalovirus-associated numbered more than 150.

Primers: 60 Vbeta forward and 13 Jbeta reverse. TCRdb's copy holds only in-frame clones and misses some; the assay was immunoSEQ multiplex PCR. The profile shows over 60,000 clones, over 60% of them singletons. Sequenced input: PBMCs. The sequence came from a woman in her 30s in good health and CMV-seronegative.

CDR3 amino acids: CARIFRGQPYGYTF. The CDR3 DNA sequence: TGTGCCAGGATTTTCCGGGGACAACCCTATGGCTACACCTTC. J is TRBJ1-2 and V is TRBV19, with a possible D match to TRBD1 (6 bases). Germline loops: CDR1 LNHDA, CDR2 SQIVND (reference sequence). V dropped 9 bases and J dropped 4 bases, with 18 bases sitting between them. This CDR3 contains 14 residues.